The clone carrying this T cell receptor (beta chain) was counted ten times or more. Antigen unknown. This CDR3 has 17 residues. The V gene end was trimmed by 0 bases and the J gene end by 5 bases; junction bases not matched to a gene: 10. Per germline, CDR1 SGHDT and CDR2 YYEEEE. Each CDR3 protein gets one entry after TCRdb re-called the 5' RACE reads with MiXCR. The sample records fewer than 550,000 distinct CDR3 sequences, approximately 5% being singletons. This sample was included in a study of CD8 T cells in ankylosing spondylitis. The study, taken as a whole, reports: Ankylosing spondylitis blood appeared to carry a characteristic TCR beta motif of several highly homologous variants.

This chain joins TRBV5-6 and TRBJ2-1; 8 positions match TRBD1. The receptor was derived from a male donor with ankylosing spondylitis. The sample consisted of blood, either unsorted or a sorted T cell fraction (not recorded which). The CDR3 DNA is TGTGCCAGCAGCTTGGCCTTCAGGGGGCGATTGAACAATGAGCAGTTCTTC. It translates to CASSLAFRGRLNNEQFF.